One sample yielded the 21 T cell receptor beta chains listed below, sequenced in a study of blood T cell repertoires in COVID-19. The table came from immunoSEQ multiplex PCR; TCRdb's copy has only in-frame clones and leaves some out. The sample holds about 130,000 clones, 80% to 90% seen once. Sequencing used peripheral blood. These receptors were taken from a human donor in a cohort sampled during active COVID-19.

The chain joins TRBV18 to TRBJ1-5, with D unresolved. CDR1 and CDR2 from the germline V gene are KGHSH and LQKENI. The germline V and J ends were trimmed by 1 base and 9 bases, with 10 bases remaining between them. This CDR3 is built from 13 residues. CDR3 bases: TGTGCCAGCTCACCACAGACTAATGGGCCCCAGCATTTT. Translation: CASSPQTNGPQHF.

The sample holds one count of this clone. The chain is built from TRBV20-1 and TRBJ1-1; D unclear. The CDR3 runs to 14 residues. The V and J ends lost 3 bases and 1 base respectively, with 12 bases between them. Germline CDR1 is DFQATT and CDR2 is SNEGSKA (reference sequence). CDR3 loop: CSASKNQANTEAFF. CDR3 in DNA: TGCAGTGCTAGTAAGAACCAGGCGAACACTGAAGCTTTCTTT.

The CDR3 is CASSTTGTASYEQYF. The CDR3 nucleotides are TGTGCCAGCTCAACAACCGGGACAGCCTCCTACGAGCAGTACTTC. This chain joins TRBV18 and TRBJ2-7; 7 bases are shared with TRBD1. J lost 0 bases, V lost 5 bases, and 7 bases had no gene match. This CDR3 has 15 amino acids. Looked up from germline, CDR1 is KGHSH and CDR2 is LQKENI.

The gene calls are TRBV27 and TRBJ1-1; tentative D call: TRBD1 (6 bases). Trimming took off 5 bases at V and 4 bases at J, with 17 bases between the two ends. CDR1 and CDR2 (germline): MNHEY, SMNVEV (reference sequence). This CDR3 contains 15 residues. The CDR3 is CASSLQGSIPTEAFF. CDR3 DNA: TGTGCCAGCAGTCTACAGGGATCGATACCCACTGAAGCTTTCTTT.

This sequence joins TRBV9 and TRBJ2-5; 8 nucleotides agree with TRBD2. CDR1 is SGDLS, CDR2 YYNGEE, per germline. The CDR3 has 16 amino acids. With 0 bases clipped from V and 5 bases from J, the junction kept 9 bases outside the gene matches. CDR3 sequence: CASSVDNGGAGETQYF. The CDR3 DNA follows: TGTGCCAGCAGCGTAGACAACGGGGGGGCCGGGGAGACCCAGTACTTC.

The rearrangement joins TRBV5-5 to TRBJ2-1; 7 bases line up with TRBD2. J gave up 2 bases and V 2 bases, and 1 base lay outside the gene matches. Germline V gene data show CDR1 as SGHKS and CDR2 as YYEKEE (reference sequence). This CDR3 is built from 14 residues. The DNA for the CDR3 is TGTGCCAGCAGCTTCGGGGGGACCTACAATGAGCAGTTCTTC. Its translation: CASSFGGTYNEQFF. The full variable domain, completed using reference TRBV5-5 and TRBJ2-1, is DAGVTQSPTHLIKTRGQQVTLRCSPISGHKSVSWYQQVLGQGPQFIFQYYEKEERGRGNFPDRFSARQFPNYSSELNVNALLLGDSALYLCASSFGGTYNEQFFGPGTRLTVL.

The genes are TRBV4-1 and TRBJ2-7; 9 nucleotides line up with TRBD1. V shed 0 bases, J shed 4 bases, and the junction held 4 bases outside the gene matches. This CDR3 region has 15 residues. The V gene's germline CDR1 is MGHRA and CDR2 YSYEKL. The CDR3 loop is CASSQEGQGGYEQYF. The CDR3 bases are TGCGCCAGCAGCCAAGAGGGACAGGGAGGGTACGAGCAGTACTTC.

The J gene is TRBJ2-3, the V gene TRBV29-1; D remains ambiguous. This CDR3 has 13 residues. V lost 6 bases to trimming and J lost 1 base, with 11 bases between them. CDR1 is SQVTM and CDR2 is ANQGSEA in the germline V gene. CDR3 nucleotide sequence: TGCAGCGTCGACGACACTGGCACAGATACGCAGTATTTT. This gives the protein CSVDDTGTDTQYF.

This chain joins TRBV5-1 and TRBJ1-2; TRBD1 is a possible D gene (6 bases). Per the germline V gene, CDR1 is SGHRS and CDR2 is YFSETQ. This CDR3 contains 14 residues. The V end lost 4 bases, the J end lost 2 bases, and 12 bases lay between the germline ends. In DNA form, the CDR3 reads TGCGCCAGCAGCGTGGACAGACCGAACTATGGCTACACCTTC. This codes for CASSVDRPNYGYTF.

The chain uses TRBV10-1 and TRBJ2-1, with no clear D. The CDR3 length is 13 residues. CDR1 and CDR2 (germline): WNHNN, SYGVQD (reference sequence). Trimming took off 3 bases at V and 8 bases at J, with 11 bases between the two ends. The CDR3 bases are TGCGCCAGCAGTGACCCTCTAGGCCATGAGCAGTTCTTC. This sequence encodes CASSDPLGHEQFF.

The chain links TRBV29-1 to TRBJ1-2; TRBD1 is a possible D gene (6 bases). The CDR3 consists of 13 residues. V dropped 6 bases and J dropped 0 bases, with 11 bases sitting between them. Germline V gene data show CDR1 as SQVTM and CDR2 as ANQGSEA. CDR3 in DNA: TGCAGCGTCTGGCAGGGGCCTAACTATGGCTACACCTTC. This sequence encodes CSVWQGPNYGYTF.

The CDR3 DNA sequence: TGTGCCAGCTCACCGCAGGGAGGTGCTAATGAAAAACTGTTTTTT. Amino acids: CASSPQGGANEKLFF. The rearrangement links TRBV18 to TRBJ1-4; TRBD1 is a possible D gene (5 bases). Trimming stripped 3 bases from V and 3 bases from J, with 11 bases between. The germline V gene has CDR1 KGHSH and CDR2 LQKENI. The CDR3 has 15 amino acids.

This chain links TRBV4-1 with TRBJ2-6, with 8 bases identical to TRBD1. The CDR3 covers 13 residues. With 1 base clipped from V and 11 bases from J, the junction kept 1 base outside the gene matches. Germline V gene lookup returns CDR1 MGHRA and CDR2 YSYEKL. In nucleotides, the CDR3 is TGCGCCAGCAGCCAAGTGACAGGGGACGTCCTGACTTTC. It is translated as CASSQVTGDVLTF.

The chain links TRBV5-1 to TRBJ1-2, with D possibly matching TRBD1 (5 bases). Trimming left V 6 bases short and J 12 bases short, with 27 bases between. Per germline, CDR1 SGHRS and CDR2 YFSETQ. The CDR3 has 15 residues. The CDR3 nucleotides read TGCGCCAGCACCCCAGGCGGGGGGGAGTCGACCGATAACACCTTC. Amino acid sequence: CASTPGGGESTDNTF.

CDR3 sequence (DNA): TGTGCTAGTGGTTTGGCCCTGGCCGGAAACACCATATATTTT. Translating it yields CASGLALAGNTIYF. The chain has TRBV12-5 and TRBJ1-3; unclear D gene. V shed 1 base and J shed 4 bases, with 8 bases lying between them. CDR1 is LGHNT, CDR2 FRNRAP, per germline. The CDR3 has 14 residues.

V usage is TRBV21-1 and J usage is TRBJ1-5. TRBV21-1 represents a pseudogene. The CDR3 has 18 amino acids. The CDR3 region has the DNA TGTGCCAGCAGCCGTAGCCCACACCCGTTGGCCAAAAATCAGCCCCAGCATTTT. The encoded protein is CASSRSPHPLAKNQPQHF.

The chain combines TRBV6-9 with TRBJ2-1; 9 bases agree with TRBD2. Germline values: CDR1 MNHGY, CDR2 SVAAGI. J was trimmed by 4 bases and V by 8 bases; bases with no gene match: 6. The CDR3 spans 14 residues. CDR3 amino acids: CASDRRGGYNEQFF. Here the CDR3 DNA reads TGTGCCAGCGACAGGCGGGGGGGATACAATGAGCAGTTCTTC.

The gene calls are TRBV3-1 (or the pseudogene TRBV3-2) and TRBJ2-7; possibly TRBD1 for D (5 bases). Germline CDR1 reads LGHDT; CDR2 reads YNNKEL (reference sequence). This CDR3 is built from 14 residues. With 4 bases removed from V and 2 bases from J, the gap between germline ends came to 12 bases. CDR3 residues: CASSPQTATYEQYF. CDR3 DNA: TGTGCCAGCAGCCCACAGACAGCAACCTACGAGCAGTACTTC.

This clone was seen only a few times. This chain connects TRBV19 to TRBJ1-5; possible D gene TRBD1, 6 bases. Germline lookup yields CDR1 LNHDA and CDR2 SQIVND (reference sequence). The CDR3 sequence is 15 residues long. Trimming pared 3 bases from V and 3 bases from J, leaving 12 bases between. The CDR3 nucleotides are TGTGCCAGTAGTATTCAGGGGAAGGACAATCAGCCCCAGCATTTT. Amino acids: CASSIQGKDNQPQHF.

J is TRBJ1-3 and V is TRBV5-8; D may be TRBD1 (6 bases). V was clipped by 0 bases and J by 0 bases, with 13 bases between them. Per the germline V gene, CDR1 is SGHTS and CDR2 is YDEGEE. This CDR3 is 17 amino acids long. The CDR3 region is CASSLGTATFSGNTIYF. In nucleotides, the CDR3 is TGTGCCAGCAGCTTGGGGACAGCGACATTCTCTGGAAACACCATATATTTT.

The CDR3 DNA is TGCGCCAGCAGCCAAGGAGTAACCGGGGAGCTGTTTTTT. Its protein is CASSQGVTGELFF. The gene calls are TRBV4-1 and TRBJ2-2; D call uncertain. Germline assignment: CDR1 MGHRA and CDR2 YSYEKL. V was pared by 1 base and J by 5 bases, with 5 bases between. The CDR3 is made up of 13 amino acids.